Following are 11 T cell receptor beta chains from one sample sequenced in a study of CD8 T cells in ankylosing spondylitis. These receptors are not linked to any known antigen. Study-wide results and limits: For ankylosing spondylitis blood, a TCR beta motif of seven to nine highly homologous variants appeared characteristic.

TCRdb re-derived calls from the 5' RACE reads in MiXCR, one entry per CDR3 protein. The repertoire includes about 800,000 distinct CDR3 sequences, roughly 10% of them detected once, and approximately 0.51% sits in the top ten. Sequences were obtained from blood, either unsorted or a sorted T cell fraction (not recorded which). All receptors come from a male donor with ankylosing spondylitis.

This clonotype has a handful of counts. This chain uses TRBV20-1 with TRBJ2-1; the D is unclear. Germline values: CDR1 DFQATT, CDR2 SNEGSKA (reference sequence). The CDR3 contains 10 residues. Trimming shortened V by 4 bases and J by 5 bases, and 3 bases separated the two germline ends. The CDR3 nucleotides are TGCAGTGCTATGGACAATGAGCAGTTCTTC. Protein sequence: CSAMDNEQFF.

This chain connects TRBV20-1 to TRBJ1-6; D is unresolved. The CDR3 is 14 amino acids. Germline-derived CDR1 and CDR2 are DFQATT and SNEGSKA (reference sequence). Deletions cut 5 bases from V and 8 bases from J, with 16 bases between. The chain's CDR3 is CSAHFKDRYSPLHF. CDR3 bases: TGCAGTGCTCACTTTAAGGACCGATATTCACCCCTCCACTTT.

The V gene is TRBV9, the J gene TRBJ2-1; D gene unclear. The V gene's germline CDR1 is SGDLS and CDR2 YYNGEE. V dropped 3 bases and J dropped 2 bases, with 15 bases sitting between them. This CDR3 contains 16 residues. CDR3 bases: TGTGCCAGCAGCGACCTCCCCCTTATTACCTACAATGAGCAGTTCTTC. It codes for CASSDLPLITYNEQFF.

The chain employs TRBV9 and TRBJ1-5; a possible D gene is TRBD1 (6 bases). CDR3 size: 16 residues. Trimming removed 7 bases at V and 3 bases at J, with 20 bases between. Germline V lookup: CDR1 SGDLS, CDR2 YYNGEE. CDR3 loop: CASARGGTQSNQPQHF. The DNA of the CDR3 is TGTGCCAGCGCTAGGGGGGGGACGCAGTCCAATCAGCCCCAGCATTTT. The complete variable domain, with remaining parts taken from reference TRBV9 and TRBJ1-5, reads DSGVTQTPKHLITATGQRVTLRCSPRSGDLSVYWYQQSLDQGLQFLIQYYNGEERAKGNILERFSAQQFPDLHSELNLSSLELGDSALYFCASARGGTQSNQPQHFGDGTRLSIL.

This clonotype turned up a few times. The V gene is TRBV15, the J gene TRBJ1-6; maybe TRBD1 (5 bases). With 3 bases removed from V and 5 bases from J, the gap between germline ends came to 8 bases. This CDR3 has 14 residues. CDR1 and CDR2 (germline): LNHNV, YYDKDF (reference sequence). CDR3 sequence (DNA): TGTGCCACCAGCAGGACAGTTCATAATTCACCCCTCCACTTT. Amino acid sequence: CATSRTVHNSPLHF.

The CDR3 is CASSEPAVQYETQYF. CDR3 in DNA: TGCGCCAGCAGTGAGCCCGCAGTTCAGTACGAGACCCAGTACTTC. This chain connects TRBV10-2 to TRBJ2-5; D call uncertain. This CDR3 is built from 15 residues. The germline V gene encodes CDR1 WSHSY and CDR2 SAAADI. Trimming removed 2 bases at V and 5 bases at J, with 15 bases between.

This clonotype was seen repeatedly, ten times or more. The CDR3 loop reads CSVGTGRQPQHF. CDR3 in DNA: TGCAGCGTTGGGACAGGCCGACAGCCCCAGCATTTT. This chain connects TRBV29-1 to TRBJ1-5; 7 nucleotides match TRBD1. The ends lost 4 bases at V and 7 bases at J; junction bases unmatched: 4. CDR1 SQVTM and CDR2 ANQGSEA come from the germline V gene. This CDR3 contains 12 residues.

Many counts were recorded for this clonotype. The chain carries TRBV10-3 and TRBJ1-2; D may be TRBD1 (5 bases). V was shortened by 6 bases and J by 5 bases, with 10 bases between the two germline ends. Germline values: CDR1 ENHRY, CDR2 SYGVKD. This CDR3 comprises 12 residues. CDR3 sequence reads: CAIRAGTYGYTF. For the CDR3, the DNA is TGTGCCATCAGAGCAGGGACGTATGGCTACACCTTC.

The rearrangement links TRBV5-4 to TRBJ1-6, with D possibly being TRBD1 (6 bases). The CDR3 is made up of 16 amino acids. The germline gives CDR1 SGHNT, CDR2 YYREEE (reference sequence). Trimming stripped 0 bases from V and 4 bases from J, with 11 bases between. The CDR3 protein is CASSLGGQYYNSPLHF. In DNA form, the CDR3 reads TGTGCCAGCAGCTTGGGTGGACAGTATTATAATTCACCCCTCCACTTT.

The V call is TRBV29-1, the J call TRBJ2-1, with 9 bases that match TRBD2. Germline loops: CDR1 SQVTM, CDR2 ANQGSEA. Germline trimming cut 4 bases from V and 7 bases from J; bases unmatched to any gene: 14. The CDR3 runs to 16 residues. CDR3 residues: CSVAAGWREGLNEQFF. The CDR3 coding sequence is TGCAGCGTTGCAGCCGGATGGCGGGAGGGGTTAAATGAGCAGTTCTTC.

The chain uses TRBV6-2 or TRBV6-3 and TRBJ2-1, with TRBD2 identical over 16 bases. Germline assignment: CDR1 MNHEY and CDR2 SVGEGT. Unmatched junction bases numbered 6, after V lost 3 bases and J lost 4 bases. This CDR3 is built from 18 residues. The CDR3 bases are TGTGCCAGCAGTTATCCGGGACTAGCGGGAGGGAGGTACAATGAGCAGTTCTTC. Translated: CASSYPGLAGGRYNEQFF.